These 20 T cell receptor beta chains share one sample of origin, sequenced in a study of blood T cells in healthy people across ages. Then a second PCR, running roughly 6 to 12 cycles, was carried out with a sample-barcoded 5' primer and a J-beta primer mix. TCRdb analysed the 5' RACE reads with MiXCR anew, one entry per CDR3 protein. This table has 650,000 to 900,000 distinct CDR3 sequences, approximately 67% appearing once. The source material was blood. These receptors were collected from a man aged 25-45 years in good health.

A few counts support this clonotype. The chain has TRBV5-5 and TRBJ2-2; D is perhaps TRBD1 (5 bases). The CDR3 loop spans 15 amino acids. The V and J ends lost 0 bases and 7 bases respectively, with 13 bases between them. Germline CDR1 is SGHKS and CDR2 is YYEKEE (reference sequence). In nucleotides, the CDR3 is TGTGCCAGCAGCTTGGTCGCGCAGGGTGGCGGGGAGCTGTTTTTT. It codes for CASSLVAQGGGELFF.

The chain combines TRBV5-1 with TRBJ2-1; D unresolved. V was cut by 0 bases and J by 2 bases, with 15 bases left in between. The CDR3 totals 17 residues. From germline, CDR1 is SGHRS and CDR2 YFSETQ. The CDR3 here is CASSLADSRGAYNEQFF. The CDR3 DNA reads TGCGCCAGCAGCTTGGCCGACTCTAGAGGCGCCTACAATGAGCAGTTCTTC.

The chain has TRBV12-3 or TRBV12-4 and TRBJ2-1; 7 bases fit TRBD1. The V and J ends lost 6 bases and 3 bases, in that order; junction bases with no gene match: 5. CDR3 length: 14 amino acids. CDR3 loop: CASRIDRDYNEQFF. The DNA of the CDR3 is TGTGCCAGCAGGATCGACAGGGACTACAATGAGCAGTTCTTC.

The J gene is TRBJ1-1, the V gene TRBV3-1; 10 nucleotides line up with TRBD1. The J segment lost 6 bases and the V segment lost 0 bases, leaving 7 bases of the junction unmatched. CDR3 size: 16 residues. Looked up from germline, CDR1 is LGHDT and CDR2 is YNNKEL (reference sequence). CDR3 sequence (DNA): TGTGCCAGCAGCCAAGAGGGGGACAGGGGCAAGGCTGAAGCTTTCTTT. Residues: CASSQEGDRGKAEAFF.

This clonotype came up many times. The J gene is TRBJ2-4, the V gene TRBV20-1; D remains ambiguous. The DNA end lines up better with TRBJ2-7; the J call may be wrong. From germline, CDR1 is DFQATT and CDR2 SNEGSKA (reference sequence). The CDR3 extends over 14 amino acids. CDR3 residues: CSARGQMGYGEQYF. For the CDR3, the DNA is TGCAGTGCTAGAGGGCAGATGGGATACGGCGAGCAGTACTTC.

This clonotype was detected a few times. The rearrangement joins TRBV27 to TRBJ2-1; 13 bases align to TRBD2. Germline loops: CDR1 MNHEY, CDR2 SMNVEV (reference sequence). V shed 4 bases and J 8 bases; nucleotides not matched to a gene: 8. This CDR3 has 16 residues. The CDR3 loop reads CASSSGTSGVIDEQFF. Here the CDR3 DNA reads TGTGCCAGCAGTTCCGGGACTAGCGGGGTGATAGATGAGCAGTTCTTC.

This chain joins TRBV3-1 and TRBJ1-6; D is unclear. Germline V gene lookup returns CDR1 LGHDT and CDR2 YNNKEL (reference sequence). V lost 2 bases and J 6 bases, leaving 8 bases between the germline ends. This CDR3 is 14 amino acids long. As DNA, the CDR3 is TGTGCCAGCAGCCAAAGGACCATTAATTCACCCCTCCACTTT. Its translation is CASSQRTINSPLHF.

The V call is TRBV2, the J call TRBJ2-7, with 8 bases fitting TRBD2. The CDR3 loop spans 15 amino acids. Looked up from germline, CDR1 is SNHLY and CDR2 is FYNNEI. The J segment lost 0 bases and the V segment lost 7 bases, leaving 8 bases of the junction unmatched. CDR3 nucleotide sequence: TGTGCCAGCAAGCGGGGGACGGCGAGCTCCTACGAGCAGTACTTC. This codes for CASKRGTASSYEQYF.

J is TRBJ2-2 and V is TRBV28, with unresolved D. This CDR3 spans 15 amino acids. The germline V gene encodes CDR1 MDHEN and CDR2 SYDVKM. V gave up 6 bases and J gave up 3 bases, with 14 bases separating them. In nucleotides, the CDR3 is TGTGCCAGCAGGACTCCTCTTGCGGACACCGGGGAGCTGTTTTTT. It codes for CASRTPLADTGELFF. Full variable domain (missing parts from reference TRBV28 and TRBJ2-2): DVKVTQSSRYLVKRTGEKVFLECVQDMDHENMFWYRQDPGLGLRLIYFSYDVKMKEKGDIPEGYSVSREKKERFSLILESASTNQTSMYLCASRTPLADTGELFFGEGSRLTVL.

The J gene is TRBJ1-2, the V gene TRBV12-3 or TRBV12-4; the D is unclear. The V gene lost 6 bases and the J gene lost 1 base, with 9 bases spanning the gap. This CDR3 comprises 13 residues. CDR3 nucleotide sequence: TGTGCCAGCAGCCGAGGGATTAACTATGGCTACACCTTC. Its protein is CASSRGINYGYTF.

There are a few counts of this clonotype. This chain uses TRBV20-1 with TRBJ2-1; a possible D gene is TRBD2 (5 bases). Germline CDR1 and CDR2: DFQATT and SNEGSKA (reference sequence). This CDR3 is 15 amino acids long. The V gene lost 3 bases and the J gene lost 7 bases, with 19 bases spanning the gap. The CDR3 nucleotides are TGCAGTGCTAGGGACTCCCAACGGAGGTCGAATGAGCAGTTCTTC. Its translation: CSARDSQRRSNEQFF.

The gene calls are TRBV4-3 and TRBJ1-2, with unresolved D. The CDR3 runs 17 residues. The germline gives CDR1 LGHNA, CDR2 YSLEER. V dropped 0 bases and J dropped 4 bases, with 18 bases sitting between them. This CDR3 reads CASSQDPSHMVLYGYTF. CDR3 coding DNA: TGCGCCAGCAGCCAAGATCCCTCTCACATGGTCCTCTATGGCTACACCTTC.

The chain couples TRBV4-3 to TRBJ2-1; D uncertain. Trimming cost V 1 base and J 4 bases, with 5 bases left between them. CDR1 and CDR2 from the germline V gene are LGHNA and YSLEER. The CDR3 is 13 residues long. CDR3 sequence: CASSQGKYNEQFF. In DNA form, the CDR3 reads TGCGCCAGCAGCCAAGGAAAGTACAATGAGCAGTTCTTC.

This clonotype occurred once. Germline is not matched at one junction end, which may reflect a read error. This chain joins TRBV5-1 and TRBJ2-3, with no clear D. CDR3 length equals 13 residues. Germline V lookup: CDR1 SGHRS, CDR2 YFSETQ. CDR3: CASSLGHQDTRYF. The CDR3 DNA is TGCGCCAGCAGCTTAGGCCACCAAGATACGCGGTATTTT.

This chain connects TRBV6-2 or TRBV6-3 to TRBJ2-5; D possibly corresponds to TRBD2 (6 bases). The CDR3 runs to 16 residues. Germline V gene data show CDR1 as MNHEY and CDR2 as SVGEGT. V shed 7 bases and J shed 11 bases, with 29 bases lying between them. CDR3 DNA sequence: TGTGCCAGCACACCAACGACTAGAAGGGTTGGTAATGAGCAGTACTTC. Translated: CASTPTTRRVGNEQYF.

This chain joins TRBV6-5 and TRBJ2-5; the match to TRBD2 covers 7 bases. The junction had 3 bases not matched to a gene; V was cut back by 5 bases and J by 0 bases. The CDR3 length is 14 residues. Germline loops: CDR1 MNHEY, CDR2 SVGAGI. The CDR3 DNA reads TGTGCCAGCAGTACTAGCGCCAACCAAGAGACCCAGTACTTC. Encoded protein: CASSTSANQETQYF.

This clonotype was observed once. The V and J genes are TRBV16 and TRBJ2-1, with a possible D match to TRBD2 (7 bases). CDR3 length: 14 residues. Germline V gene lookup returns CDR1 KGHSY and CDR2 FQNENV. With 4 bases removed from V and 10 bases from J, the gap between germline ends came to 17 bases. The CDR3 DNA follows: TGTGCCAGCAGCCCGGGGGGCCACGACGGGGAGCAGTTCTTC. Its translation: CASSPGGHDGEQFF.

Note on this clonotype: Because the CDR3 is missing its conserved closing phenylalanine or tryptophan, this is likely a read error. This chain connects TRBV7-2 to TRBJ2-5; 13 bases fit TRBD2. The germline V gene has CDR1 SGHTA and CDR2 FQGNSA. Losses at the gene ends were 4 bases for V and 4 bases for J; bases not matched to a gene: 12. CDR3 length equals 18 residues. The CDR3 DNA follows: TGTGCCAGCAGCTCAAGGGGACTAGCGGGGACCCTGCGAGAGACCCAGTACTAC. It specifies CASSSRGLAGTLRETQYY.

V and J are TRBV9 and TRBJ2-4; D possibly corresponds to TRBD2 (6 bases). CDR3 length: 15 residues. Trimming left V 4 bases short and J 13 bases short, with 24 bases between. CDR1 and CDR2 (germline): SGDLS, YYNGEE. The CDR3 DNA is TGTGCCAGCAGCACCCGCGGGATCTCCTACAATGAGCAGTACTTC. It yields the protein CASSTRGISYNEQYF.

This rearrangement joins TRBV4-3 to TRBJ1-6, with D uncertain. This CDR3 is built from 14 residues. V was shortened by 0 bases and J by 7 bases, with 7 bases between the two germline ends. Germline V gene data show CDR1 as LGHNA and CDR2 as YSLEER. CDR3 in amino acids: CASSQDWRNSPLHF. CDR3 nucleotides: TGCGCCAGCAGCCAAGATTGGCGAAATTCACCCCTCCACTTT.